This T cell receptor beta chain appears in the sequencing data of a study of blood T cell repertoires in COVID-19. Study overall: Sources were T cells, B-cell-depleted T cells, or PBMCs; the material itself was cDNA or gDNA.

Study processing details: Amplification of reference gene primers provided the estimated nucleated cell counts. TCRdb's table, derived via immunoSEQ multiplex PCR, lists solely in-frame clones and lacks some. From that table come the V and J calls and clone size; the DNA was used to work out D and trimming. The sample lists some 370,000 clones, about four fifths occurring once. The participants were between 18 and 89 years old and came from under 25 US areas. Cohort 3 donors were reported recovered after two negative PCRs, clearance, or symptom resolution. V shed 3 bases and J shed 7 bases, with 7 bases lying between them. The CDR3 extends over 11 amino acids. Germline loops: CDR1 GTSNPN, CDR2 SVGIG (reference sequence).

This chain links TRBV30 with TRBJ2-1; D is ambiguous. The source is a woman aged 45-59 years who had recovered from COVID-19. Material for sequencing was PBMCs or T cells enriched from blood (not recorded which). CDR3: CAWRAPNEQFF. CDR3 DNA: TGTGCCTGGAGGGCCCCGAATGAGCAGTTCTTC.